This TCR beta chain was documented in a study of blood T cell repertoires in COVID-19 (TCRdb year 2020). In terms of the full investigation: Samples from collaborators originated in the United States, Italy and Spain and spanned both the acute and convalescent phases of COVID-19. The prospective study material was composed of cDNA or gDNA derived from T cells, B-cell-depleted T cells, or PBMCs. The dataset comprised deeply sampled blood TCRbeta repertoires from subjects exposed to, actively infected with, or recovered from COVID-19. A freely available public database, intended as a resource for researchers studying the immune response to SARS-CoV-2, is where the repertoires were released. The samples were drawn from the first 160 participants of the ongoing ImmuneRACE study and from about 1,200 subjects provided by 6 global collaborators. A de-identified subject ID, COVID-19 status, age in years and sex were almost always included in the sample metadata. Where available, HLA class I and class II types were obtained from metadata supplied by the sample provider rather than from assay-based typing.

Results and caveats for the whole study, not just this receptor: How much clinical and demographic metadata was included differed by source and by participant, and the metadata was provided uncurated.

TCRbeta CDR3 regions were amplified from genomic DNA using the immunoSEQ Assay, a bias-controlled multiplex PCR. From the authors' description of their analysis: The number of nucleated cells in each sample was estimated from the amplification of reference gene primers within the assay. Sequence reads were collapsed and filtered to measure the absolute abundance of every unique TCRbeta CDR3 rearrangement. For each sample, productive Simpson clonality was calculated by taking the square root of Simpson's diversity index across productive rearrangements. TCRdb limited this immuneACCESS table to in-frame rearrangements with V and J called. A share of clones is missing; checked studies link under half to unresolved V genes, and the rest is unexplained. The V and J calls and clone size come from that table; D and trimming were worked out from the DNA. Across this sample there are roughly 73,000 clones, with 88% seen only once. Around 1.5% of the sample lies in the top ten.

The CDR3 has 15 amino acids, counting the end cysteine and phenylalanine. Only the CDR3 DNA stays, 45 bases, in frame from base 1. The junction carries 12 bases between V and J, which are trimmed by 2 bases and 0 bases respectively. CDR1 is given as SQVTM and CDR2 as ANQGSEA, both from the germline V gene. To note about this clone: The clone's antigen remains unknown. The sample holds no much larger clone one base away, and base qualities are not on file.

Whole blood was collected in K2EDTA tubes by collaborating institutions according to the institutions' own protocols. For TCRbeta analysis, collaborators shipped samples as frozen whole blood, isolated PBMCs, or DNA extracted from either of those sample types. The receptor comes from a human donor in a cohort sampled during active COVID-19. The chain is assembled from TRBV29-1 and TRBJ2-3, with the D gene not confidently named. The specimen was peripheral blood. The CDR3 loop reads CSVESLSASTDTQYF. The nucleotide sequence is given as TGCAGCGTTGAATCGCTCAGTGCTAGCACAGATACGCAGTATTTT.